Included here is one T cell receptor beta chain sequence, with context. Grouping used clinical history reported by participants in a survey and questionnaire. The study recruited exposed participants who had met a COVID-19 case within 2 weeks before entry. This sample stems from a study of blood T cell repertoires in COVID-19. Study context: Acute and convalescent COVID-19 specimens originated in the United States, Italy and Spain.

Source study methods: Nucleated cell counts were estimated from reference gene primer amplification. Profiled with immunoSEQ multiplex PCR; TCRdb holds only in-frame clones, not every one. From that table come the V and J calls and clone size; the DNA was used to work out D and trimming. The sample contains about 62,000 clones, about 75% of which appear only once. This CDR3 has 12 amino acids. In germline, CDR1 is LGHNT, CDR2 FRNRAP. V gave up 2 bases and J gave up 8 bases; unmatched junction bases: 1. The receptor was derived from a woman in her sixties who had been exposed to COVID-19. Sequencing input: PBMCs or T cells enriched from blood (not recorded which). The chain carries TRBV12-5 and TRBJ1-2; TRBD1 matches at 8 bases. CDR3 in amino acids: CASGLSGGGYTF. The CDR3 nucleotides read TGTGCTAGTGGTTTGTCAGGGGGCGGCTACACCTTC.